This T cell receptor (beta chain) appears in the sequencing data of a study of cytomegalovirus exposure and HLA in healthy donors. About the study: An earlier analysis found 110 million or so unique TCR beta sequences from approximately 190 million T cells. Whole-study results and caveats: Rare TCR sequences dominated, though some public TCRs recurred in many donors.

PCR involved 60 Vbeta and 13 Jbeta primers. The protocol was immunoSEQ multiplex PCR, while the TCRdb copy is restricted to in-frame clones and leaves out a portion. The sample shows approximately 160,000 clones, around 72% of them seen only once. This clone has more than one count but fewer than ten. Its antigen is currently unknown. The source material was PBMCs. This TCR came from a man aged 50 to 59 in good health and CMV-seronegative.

The CDR3 protein is CASSAKSTGSNTEAFF. In nucleotides, the CDR3 is TGTGCCAGCAGTGCGAAAAGCACAGGGTCCAACACTGAAGCTTTCTTT. This chain links TRBV6-1 with TRBJ1-1; TRBD1 is a possible D gene (6 bases). V was cut by 4 bases and J by 2 bases, with 17 bases left in between. Germline values: CDR1 MNHNS, CDR2 SASEGT. The CDR3 length is 16 residues.